These 18 T cell receptor beta chains came from one sample sequenced in a study of T cells in Graves' hyperthyroidism and ophthalmopathy. The CDR3 regions of TCR beta were amplified from RNA transcripts. The primer set for the first-round RT-PCR of the TCR CDR3 was HTBI. From the multiplex PCR reads, TCRdb called clonotypes with MiXCR, one entry per CDR3 protein. The sample yields a few hundred thousand distinct CDR3 sequences, more than 15% seen once. The sample comprised blood. These receptors were collected from a young woman with Graves' hyperthyroidism that later progressed to Graves' ophthalmopathy.

V usage is TRBV6-1 and J usage is TRBJ1-5; D is possibly TRBD1 (5 bases). With 6 bases removed from V and 9 bases from J, the gap between germline ends came to 18 bases. Germline V gives CDR1 MNHNS, CDR2 SASEGT. This CDR3 contains 14 residues. CDR3 DNA sequence: TGTGCCAGCAGCAAACAGGTTGGGGATCGGCCCCAGCATTTT. Its translation: CASSKQVGDRPQHF.

There are many counts of this clonotype. This chain uses TRBV5-1 with TRBJ1-2; TRBD1 is a possible D gene (5 bases). The CDR3 spans 15 residues. Germline CDR1 SGHRS, CDR2 YFSETQ. V lost 3 bases and J lost 4, with 16 bases in between. CDR3: CASSSGQDPAYGYTF. The DNA of the CDR3 is TGCGCCAGCAGCTCAGGACAAGATCCAGCCTATGGCTACACCTTC.

The chain links TRBV20-1 to TRBJ1-1, with 10 positions matching TRBD1. Germline-derived CDR1 and CDR2 are DFQATT and SNEGSKA (reference sequence). This CDR3 is built from 11 residues. CDR3 residues: CRGTGDTEAFF. The CDR3, as DNA: TGCAGGGGGACAGGGGACACTGAAGCTTTCTTT.

CDR3 protein: CASSLWTGAVIGANVLTF. DNA of the CDR3: TGTGCCAGCAGCTTGTGGACAGGGGCGGTTATAGGGGCCAACGTCCTGACTTTC. This chain links TRBV5-6 with TRBJ2-6; 9 bases are shared with TRBD1. The CDR3 is made up of 18 amino acids. Per the germline V gene, CDR1 is SGHDT and CDR2 is YYEEEE. The trim removed 1 base at V and 4 bases at J, leaving 9 bases unmatched.

This clonotype appeared many times. This chain connects TRBV7-8 to TRBJ2-1, with TRBD2 as a possible D gene (5 bases). This CDR3 is 18 amino acids long. With 4 bases removed from V and 0 bases from J, the gap between germline ends came to 19 bases. Germline CDR1 SGHVS, CDR2 FQNEAQ. The CDR3 here is CASSSLPLRARSYNEQFF. The CDR3 DNA reads TGTGCCAGCAGCTCCCTCCCGTTGCGGGCTCGCTCCTACAATGAGCAGTTCTTC.

CDR3 loop: CAISEGTGWDNEQFF. In nucleotides, the CDR3 is TGTGCCATCAGTGAAGGGACAGGGTGGGACAATGAGCAGTTCTTC. The chain has TRBV10-3 and TRBJ2-1; 9 bases map to TRBD1. Germline V gene sequence: CDR1 ENHRY, CDR2 SYGVKD. The CDR3 loop spans 15 amino acids. The trim removed 3 bases at V and 5 bases at J, leaving 5 bases unmatched.

The J gene is TRBJ2-1, the V gene TRBV2; 15 bases are shared with TRBD2. The CDR3 totals 19 residues. V was clipped by 4 bases and J by 1 base; unmatched bases: 8. Germline V lookup: CDR1 SNHLY, CDR2 FYNNEI. CDR3: CASSAWTSGRVGSYNEQFF. For the CDR3, the DNA is TGTGCCAGCAGTGCTTGGACTAGCGGGAGGGTAGGATCCTACAATGAGCAGTTCTTC.

V gene TRBV7-9 combines with J gene TRBJ1-4; a possible D gene is TRBD1 (5 bases). CDR1 is SEHNR, CDR2 FQNEAQ, per germline (reference sequence). The CDR3 is 15 amino acids. With 1 base removed from V and 3 bases from J, the gap between germline ends came to 9 bases. The CDR3 DNA reads as TGTGCCAGCAGCTTAGGGGGGACCGCTAATGAAAAACTGTTTTTT. Amino acids: CASSLGGTANEKLFF.

The chain joins TRBV19 to TRBJ2-1; D remains unclear. Trimming took 3 bases from V and 0 from J, leaving 12 bases between them. Germline assignment: CDR1 LNHDA and CDR2 SQIVND (reference sequence). This CDR3 is 16 amino acids long. The CDR3 here is CASSIPRSSSYNEQFF. CDR3 sequence (DNA): TGTGCCAGTAGTATCCCTAGGTCGAGCTCCTACAATGAGCAGTTCTTC.

This clonotype was recorded at least ten times. The chain employs TRBV6-5 and TRBJ1-2; tentatively, D is TRBD1 (6 bases). Trimming took off 0 bases at V and 3 bases at J, with 14 bases between the two ends. The germline V gene encodes CDR1 MNHEY and CDR2 SVGAGI. The CDR3 covers 16 residues. CDR3 residues: CASSYSATGSDYGYTF. The DNA for the CDR3 is TGTGCCAGCAGTTACTCGGCCACAGGGTCGGACTATGGCTACACCTTC.

The genes are TRBV3-1 and TRBJ2-2, with D possibly matching TRBD1 (5 bases). Trimming removed 1 base at V and 4 bases at J, with 16 bases between. CDR1 and CDR2 from the germline V gene are LGHDT and YNNKEL (reference sequence). The CDR3 consists of 17 residues. The CDR3 loop reads CASSQAPQGWATGELFF. CDR3 nucleotides: TGTGCCAGCAGCCAAGCACCCCAGGGTTGGGCCACCGGGGAGCTGTTTTTT.

A note on this clonotype: This may stem from a read error, because a much larger clone lies one nucleotide away. Here the CDR3 reads CASREGDYGYTF. CDR3 in DNA: TGTGCCAGCAGGGAGGGGGACTATGGCTACACCTTC. This chain connects TRBV6-2 or TRBV6-3 to TRBJ1-2; maybe TRBD1 (6 bases). The CDR3 runs 12 residues. The ends were cut back, 6 bases at V and 3 bases at J, with 8 bases in the middle. The germline V gene encodes CDR1 MNHEY and CDR2 SVGEGT.

This clonotype occurred a few times. This chain links TRBV7-6 with TRBJ2-7; 8 nucleotides align to TRBD1. With V trimmed by 1 base and J by 5 bases, 1 base remained unmatched. The CDR3 runs to 13 residues. Germline V gives CDR1 SGHVS, CDR2 FNYEAQ. CDR3 sequence reads: CASSLVQGDEQYF. The CDR3 DNA is TGTGCCAGCAGCTTAGTACAGGGGGACGAGCAGTACTTC.

The J gene is TRBJ2-3, the V gene TRBV6-1; TRBD2 agrees at 8 bases. J was trimmed by 0 bases and V by 3 bases; bases with no gene match: 14. CDR3 length: 19 amino acids. Germline V CDR1 and CDR2: MNHNS, SASEGT. Here the CDR3 DNA reads TGTGCCAGCAGTGAGGCACGGTCTAGCGGGTCCGCTAGCACAGATACGCAGTATTTT. Protein sequence: CASSEARSSGSASTDTQYF.

This clonotype was picked up many times. J is TRBJ2-5 and V is TRBV7-2; D is possibly TRBD2 (6 bases). The V gene lost 2 bases and the J gene lost 5 bases, with 15 bases spanning the gap. Germline V lookup: CDR1 SGHTA, CDR2 FQGNSA. The CDR3 has 15 residues. The CDR3 coding sequence is TGTGCCAGCAGCTTAATGGGGACTTCTTTGGAGACCCAGTACTTC. This gives the protein CASSLMGTSLETQYF.

The chain recombines TRBV7-9 with TRBJ2-7; D perhaps matches TRBD1 (6 bases). The CDR3 runs to 13 residues. Germline V gene data show CDR1 as SEHNR and CDR2 as FQNEAQ (reference sequence). V gave up 6 bases and J gave up 1 base, with 10 bases separating them. CDR3 region: CASRGARSYEQYF. The CDR3 DNA reads TGTGCCAGCAGGGGGGCCAGGTCCTACGAGCAGTACTTC.

The gene calls are TRBV29-1 and TRBJ2-6; D is uncertain. Germline V gene data show CDR1 as SQVTM and CDR2 as ANQGSEA. CDR3 length: 15 residues. Deletions cut 0 bases from V and 0 bases from J, with 6 bases between. The CDR3 loop is CSVEDPTSGANVLTF. The CDR3 coding sequence is TGCAGCGTTGAAGACCCCACCTCTGGGGCCAACGTCCTGACTTTC.

This clonotype occurred many times. This chain connects TRBV20-1 to TRBJ2-7; no definite D call. This CDR3 contains 12 residues. Germline V CDR1 and CDR2: DFQATT, SNEGSKA (reference sequence). V lost 4 bases, J lost 2 bases, and 9 bases lay in between. CDR3 loop: CSAKRSPYEQYF. The CDR3 bases are TGCAGTGCTAAGCGCAGTCCCTACGAGCAGTACTTC.